Listed below are T cell receptor beta chains from one sample, sequenced in a study of cytomegalovirus exposure and HLA in healthy donors. Using immunoSEQ multiplex PCR, the repertoire was profiled, and TCRdb retains in-frame clones only, with some absent. Of some 150,000 clones detected, more than 75% appear once; the ten largest clones hold about 2.3%. Sequencing was performed on PBMCs. These receptors were collected from a woman aged 18-29 years in good health and CMV-seronegative. Each CDR3 is given with its conserved first and last residue. Fields, in order: V gene, clone size, D gene, J gene, CDR3 protein, CDR3 DNA. D genes are given only for firm matches. Rows may omit the clone size; those that give it use once, few, many or a size class.

v_gene: TRBV29-1; abundance: few; d_gene: TRBD2; j_gene: TRBJ2-1; CDR3aa: CSGRQRGGTYNEQFF; CDR3nt: TGCAGCGGCCGCCAGCGGGGGGGAACCTACAATGAGCAGTTCTTC
v_gene: TRBV4-1; abundance: -; d_gene: TRBD1; j_gene: TRBJ2-1; CDR3aa: CASSWREGQISYNEQFF; CDR3nt: TGCGCCAGCAGCTGGCGAGAGGGACAGATTTCCTACAATGAGCAGTTCTTC
v_gene: TRBV27; abundance: -; d_gene: -; j_gene: TRBJ2-4; CDR3aa: CASSVSIWQNKNIQYF; CDR3nt: TGTGCCAGCAGTGTATCAATCTGGCAGAATAAAAACATTCAGTACTTC
v_gene: TRBV30; abundance: -; d_gene: -; j_gene: TRBJ1-1; CDR3aa: CAWSRDSTEAFF; CDR3nt: TGTGCCTGGAGTCGGGACTCCACTGAAGCTTTCTTT
v_gene: TRBV10-3; abundance: few; d_gene: TRBD1; j_gene: TRBJ2-7; CDR3aa: CAISLLPGTGDYEQYF; CDR3nt: TGTGCCATCAGTCTACTCCCCGGGACAGGGGATTACGAGCAGTACTTC
v_gene: TRBV5-4; abundance: few; d_gene: TRBD2; j_gene: TRBJ2-1; CDR3aa: CASSPTGLAGEDGNEQFF; CDR3nt: TGTGCCAGCAGCCCGACGGGACTAGCGGGGGAGGATGGCAATGAGCAGTTCTTC
v_gene: TRBV6-5; abundance: -; d_gene: -; j_gene: TRBJ2-3; CDR3aa: CASSYDETATDTQYF; CDR3nt: TGTGCCAGCAGTTACGATGAGACAGCCACAGATACGCAGTATTTT
v_gene: TRBV11-3; abundance: -; d_gene: -; j_gene: TRBJ2-2; CDR3aa: CASSARANTGELFF; CDR3nt: TGTGCCAGCAGCGCACGGGCGAACACCGGGGAGCTGTTTTTT
v_gene: TRBV7-9; abundance: once; d_gene: -; j_gene: TRBJ1-4; CDR3aa: CASSPNTGGNEKLFF; CDR3nt: TGTGCCAGCAGCCCAAACACGGGGGGTAATGAAAAACTGTTTTTT
v_gene: TRBV6-1; abundance: -; d_gene: TRBD1; j_gene: TRBJ1-5; CDR3aa: CASRDREGQPQHF; CDR3nt: TGTGCCAGCAGGGACAGGGAAGGACAGCCCCAGCATTTT
v_gene: TRBV2; abundance: -; d_gene: -; j_gene: TRBJ1-2; CDR3aa: CASSELAVGYGYTF; CDR3nt: TGTGCCAGCAGTGAATTGGCAGTTGGCTATGGCTACACCTTC
v_gene: TRBV10-3; abundance: once; d_gene: -; j_gene: TRBJ2-7; CDR3aa: CAIRATEVGDEQYF; CDR3nt: TGTGCCATCAGAGCGACAGAAGTAGGGGACGAGCAGTACTTC
v_gene: TRBV19; abundance: few; d_gene: TRBD2; j_gene: TRBJ2-7; CDR3aa: CASRTSSGGDSYEQYF; CDR3nt: TGTGCCAGTAGGACGTCTAGCGGGGGGGACTCCTACGAGCAGTACTTC
v_gene: TRBV29-1; abundance: -; d_gene: -; j_gene: TRBJ1-2; CDR3aa: CSVAASNYGHTF; CDR3nt: TGCAGCGTTGCTGCATCTAACTATGGCCACACCTTC
v_gene: TRBV28; abundance: -; d_gene: -; j_gene: TRBJ2-6; CDR3aa: CASSLDNRGANVLTF; CDR3nt: TGTGCCAGCAGTTTAGACAACAGGGGGGCCAACGTCCTGACTTTC
v_gene: TRBV11-3; abundance: -; d_gene: -; j_gene: TRBJ2-2; CDR3aa: CASSSGVGGPRGELFF; CDR3nt: TGTGCCAGCAGCTCCGGTGTAGGCGGGCCTCGCGGGGAGCTGTTTTTT
v_gene: TRBV7-2; abundance: -; d_gene: -; j_gene: TRBJ2-1; CDR3aa: CASTLGAPYNEQFF; CDR3nt: TGTGCCAGCACCCTAGGGGCCCCCTACAATGAGCAGTTCTTC
v_gene: TRBV7-2; abundance: -; d_gene: -; j_gene: TRBJ2-7; CDR3aa: CASSQRRIEQYF; CDR3nt: TGTGCCAGCAGCCAGAGGCGGATCGAGCAGTACTTC
v_gene: TRBV28; abundance: -; d_gene: TRBD1; j_gene: TRBJ2-7; CDR3aa: CASSPPGTGGFEQYF; CDR3nt: TGTGCCAGCAGTCCCCCAGGGACAGGGGGCTTCGAGCAGTACTTC
v_gene: TRBV19; abundance: -; d_gene: -; j_gene: TRBJ2-5; CDR3aa: CASSIGGQGETQYF; CDR3nt: TGTGCCAGTAGTATCGGGGGGCAGGGCGAGACCCAGTACTTC
v_gene: TRBV20-1; abundance: once; d_gene: TRBD1; j_gene: TRBJ2-3; CDR3aa: CSAAGGSTQYF; CDR3nt: TGCAGTGCCGCAGGGGGCTCTACGCAGTATTTT
v_gene: TRBV7-8; abundance: -; d_gene: -; j_gene: TRBJ2-3; CDR3aa: CASRLDPGINTQYF; CDR3nt: TGTGCCAGCAGACTAGACCCTGGGATCAATACGCAGTATTTT
v_gene: TRBV5-1; abundance: -; d_gene: -; j_gene: TRBJ2-7; CDR3aa: CASSLVDSPYEQYF; CDR3nt: TGCGCCAGCAGCTTGGTGGACTCACCCTACGAGCAGTACTTC
v_gene: TRBV30; abundance: -; d_gene: TRBD1; j_gene: TRBJ2-5; CDR3aa: CATPRTGLGETQYF; CDR3nt: TGTGCAACCCCCCGGACAGGGCTGGGAGAGACCCAGTACTTC
v_gene: TRBV5-6; abundance: few; d_gene: -; j_gene: TRBJ2-7; CDR3aa: CASSLEQGYYEQYF; CDR3nt: TGTGCCAGCAGCTTGGAACAGGGATACTACGAGCAGTACTTC
v_gene: TRBV7-3; abundance: -; d_gene: -; j_gene: TRBJ1-4; CDR3aa: CASSLVPRGKLFF; CDR3nt: TGTGCCAGCAGCTTAGTACCGCGTGGAAAACTGTTTTTT